The present TCR beta chain was sequenced within a study of neurological immune-mediated disorders. Study-wide points: Expanded clones shared no CDR3 amino acid sequences across subjects, suggesting private repertoires in all groups.

Sample time point: longitudinal time-point 3. It was from 2 million PBMCs stored at -80 C that the unsorted libraries were obtained. Synthesis of cDNA was accomplished via 5'RACE employing 10-nucleotide random UMIs. TCRdb itself ran the 5' RACE reads through MiXCR, one entry per CDR3 protein. Here the sample spans 84,000 or so distinct CDR3 sequences, approximately 4.6% being singletons. The CDR3 is 16 amino acids. Germline CDR1 MGHRA, CDR2 YSYEKL. J gave up 5 bases and V 0 bases, and 7 bases lay outside the gene matches. This clonotype occurred many times. Its target is not known. V is TRBV4-1 and J is TRBJ2-3, with 8 bases matching TRBD1. The source is a woman aged 55-69 years with multiple sclerosis. Source material: PBMCs. As DNA, the CDR3 is TGCGCCAGCAGCCAAGAAGGGGCAGGGGGCCTAGATACGCAGTATTTT. This sequence encodes CASSQEGAGGLDTQYF.